This TCR beta chain stems from a study of identical twins. A single record per CDR3 protein comes from TCRdb applying MiXCR to the 5' RACE reads. In the table there are 300,000 or so distinct CDR3 sequences, around 9.7% of which are singletons. The study, taken as a whole, reports: With monozygotic twins, out-of-frame TCR alpha sharing exceeded what models estimated.

V was cut by 4 bases and J by 0 bases, with 9 bases left in between. Per germline, CDR1 SQVTM and CDR2 ANQGSEA. CDR3 size: 13 residues. This clonotype was counted at least ten times. The antigen is not known. All donors were healthy, and all were Caucasian. A further study also used this sample, focusing on yellow fever vaccine responses in identical twins. Per that paper: A vaccine T cell response that seemed partly convergent and partly personalized was reported in twins.

Source material: CD8+ T cells sorted from blood. This clonotype was sampled from a woman between 18 and 29 years old in good health. V and J are TRBV29-1 and TRBJ1-1; D not certain. CDR3 region: CSVVRPMNTEAFF. The CDR3 nucleotides are TGCAGCGTTGTTAGGCCCATGAACACTGAAGCTTTCTTT.